This passage covers 11 T cell receptor beta chains from one sample sequenced in a study of blood T cell repertoires in COVID-19. This table comes from immunoSEQ multiplex PCR, and its TCRdb copy is limited to in-frame clones, with some not included. Among under 140,000 clones listed, nearly 90% were seen once. Sequencing used peripheral blood. The receptors shown here come from a human donor in a cohort sampled during active COVID-19.

The rearrangement uses TRBV29-1 and TRBJ2-7, with 9 bases matching TRBD1. V was pared by 7 bases and J by 3 bases, with 10 bases of the junction left unmatched. Germline V gene lookup returns CDR1 SQVTM and CDR2 ANQGSEA. This CDR3 has 14 amino acids. CDR3 amino acids: CSARGTGPLYEQYF. CDR3 nucleotides: TGCAGCGCCCGCGGGACAGGGCCCCTCTACGAGCAGTACTTC.

This chain connects TRBV29-1 to TRBJ2-1, with 9 positions matching TRBD2. Unmatched junction bases numbered 12, after V lost 4 bases and J lost 8 bases. Germline V gives CDR1 SQVTM, CDR2 ANQGSEA. The CDR3 is made up of 15 amino acids. CDR3 protein: CSVGAGTSRWDEQFF. CDR3 nucleotide sequence: TGCAGCGTTGGAGCCGGGACTAGCCGATGGGATGAGCAGTTCTTC.

This clone was recorded only once. The J gene is TRBJ2-7, the V gene TRBV7-9; TRBD2 might be the D (6 bases). The V end lost 5 bases, the J end lost 1 base, and 15 bases lay between the germline ends. The CDR3 consists of 15 residues. Germline V gene sequence: CDR1 SEHNR, CDR2 FQNEAQ (reference sequence). CDR3 DNA sequence: TGTGCCAGCAGCCCCACGTTGGCGGGGTCCTACGAGCAGTACTTC. This sequence encodes CASSPTLAGSYEQYF.

Only a few counts were recorded for this clone. The chain links TRBV28 to TRBJ2-1; D is unclear. The CDR3 has 14 residues. The germline gives CDR1 MDHEN, CDR2 SYDVKM. Trimming pared 8 bases from V and 6 bases from J, leaving 17 bases between. In nucleotides, the CDR3 is TGTGCCAGCTCCCCACCCGCGGAGTTCAATGAGCAGTTCTTC. This encodes CASSPPAEFNEQFF.

This clone showed up just once. The chain joins TRBV7-9 to TRBJ1-2; 11 bases fit TRBD1. V was pared by 5 bases and J by 7 bases, with 6 bases of the junction left unmatched. Germline values: CDR1 SEHNR, CDR2 FQNEAQ (reference sequence). The CDR3 sequence is 14 residues long. The CDR3 bases are TGTGCCAGCAGCGTAGGACAGGGGGCGCTTGGCTACACCTTC. It codes for CASSVGQGALGYTF.

As DNA, the CDR3 is TGTGCCAGCTCCCCCCGGGGGGGCATGGACACCGGGGAGCTGTTTTTT. It specifies CASSPRGGMDTGELFF. The J gene is TRBJ2-2, the V gene TRBV18; 8 bases are shared with TRBD2. Germline loops: CDR1 KGHSH, CDR2 LQKENI. Losses at the gene ends were 6 bases for V and 3 bases for J; bases not matched to a gene: 9. The CDR3 length is 16 residues.

The rearrangement uses TRBV2 and TRBJ2-2; D gene unclear. The CDR3 covers 13 residues. Germline CDR1 reads SNHLY; CDR2 reads FYNNEI. Trimming shortened V by 5 bases and J by 3 bases, and 7 bases separated the two germline ends. Here the CDR3 reads CASSIRDTGELFF. The CDR3 DNA reads as TGTGCCAGCAGTATCCGGGACACCGGGGAGCTGTTTTTT.

The rearrangement joins TRBV18 to TRBJ1-4; D is unclear. Trimming took off 6 bases at V and 5 bases at J, with 10 bases between the two ends. The CDR3 extends over 13 amino acids. Germline V lookup: CDR1 KGHSH, CDR2 LQKENI. For the CDR3, the DNA is TGTGCCAGCTCCCCTCTTCGGAATGAAAAACTGTTTTTT. This sequence encodes CASSPLRNEKLFF.

This clone appeared a single time. The genes are TRBV5-6 and TRBJ2-6; TRBD1 aligns across 7 bases. Germline V gene sequence: CDR1 SGHDT, CDR2 YYEEEE. The CDR3 has 17 amino acids. Trimming at V came to 3 bases and at J to 0 bases, leaving 6 bases not matched to a gene. The CDR3 here is CASSSGQSGSGANVLTF. CDR3 coding DNA: TGTGCCAGCAGCTCGGGACAGAGCGGCTCTGGGGCCAACGTCCTGACTTTC.

The chain recombines TRBV7-9 with TRBJ2-7; no definite D call. The CDR3 is 16 amino acids. Trimming removed 5 bases from V and 2 bases from J, with 19 bases in between. CDR1 and CDR2 from the germline V gene are SEHNR and FQNEAQ (reference sequence). This chain's CDR3 is CASSTLLSPRPYEQYF. The CDR3 bases are TGTGCCAGCAGCACACTACTAAGTCCTCGGCCCTACGAGCAGTACTTC.

The gene calls are TRBV4-1 and TRBJ2-2, with 7 positions matching TRBD2. This CDR3 has 15 amino acids. Germline V gives CDR1 MGHRA, CDR2 YSYEKL. V dropped 0 bases and J dropped 5; count of bases not matched to a gene: 3. CDR3 loop: CASSQEGGNTGELFF. The CDR3 DNA follows: TGCGCCAGCAGCCAAGAGGGGGGGAATACCGGGGAGCTGTTTTTT.